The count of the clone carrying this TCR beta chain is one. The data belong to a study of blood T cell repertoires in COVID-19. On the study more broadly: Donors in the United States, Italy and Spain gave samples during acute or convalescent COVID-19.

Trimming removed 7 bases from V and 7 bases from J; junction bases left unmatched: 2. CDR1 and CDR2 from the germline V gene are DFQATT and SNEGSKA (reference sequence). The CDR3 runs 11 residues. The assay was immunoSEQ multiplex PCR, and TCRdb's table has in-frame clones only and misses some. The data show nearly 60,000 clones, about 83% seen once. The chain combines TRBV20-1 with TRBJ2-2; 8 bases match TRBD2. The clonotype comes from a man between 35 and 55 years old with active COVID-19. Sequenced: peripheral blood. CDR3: CSVAGNGELFF. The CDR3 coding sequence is TGCAGTGTAGCGGGAAACGGGGAGCTGTTTTTT.